The clone carrying this T cell receptor beta chain was recorded at least ten times. Its target is unknown. This record comes from a study of CD8 T cells in ankylosing spondylitis. Study observations and caveats: About eight highly homologous variants made up a TCR beta motif that seemed to typify ankylosing spondylitis blood. Significantly higher representation of disease-linked clones was reported for matched ankylosing spondylitis synovial fluid. With a CD8+ phenotype, disease-linked clones were relatively rare in peripheral blood.

The length of the CDR3 is 16 residues. V was trimmed by 5 bases and J by 9 bases, leaving 20 bases between them. Germline V gene lookup returns CDR1 SEHNR and CDR2 FQNEAQ (reference sequence). Libraries of TCR beta came from quantitative 5'-RACE with molecular barcodes. Via MiXCR, TCRdb re-called the 5' RACE reads, giving one row per CDR3 protein. The sample lists more than 500,000 distinct CDR3 sequences; roughly 5% were seen once. V and J are TRBV7-9 and TRBJ1-6, with D perhaps TRBD1 (6 bases). Sequencing was carried out using blood, either unsorted or a sorted T cell fraction (not recorded which). The TCR was taken from a male donor with ankylosing spondylitis. The CDR3 loop reads CASSHRDTGSGSPLHF. CDR3 DNA: TGTGCCAGCAGCCACCGGGACACAGGATCGGGTTCACCCCTCCACTTT.